The rows below give T cell receptor beta chains drawn from one sample of a study of T cell responses to AZD1222 COVID-19 vaccine. The assay was immunoSEQ multiplex PCR, and TCRdb's table has in-frame clones only and misses some. The data contain about 160,000 clones, under 95% of them singletons. The specimen was peripheral blood, collected on day 0 of MenACWY control vaccination. The receptor source for this set is an adult in good health. Each CDR3 is given with its conserved first and last residue. The order of the fields is clone size, D gene, V gene, J gene, CDR3 protein, CDR3 DNA. A D gene is named only where the DNA matches it firmly. Size tells how often a clone was seen (once, few, many) or the class of an expanded clone, and some rows leave it out.

.	.	TRBV9	TRBJ1-1	CASSAKTGSTEAFF	TGTGCCAGCAGCGCCAAAACAGGGAGCACTGAAGCTTTCTTT
.	TRBD1	TRBV6-2/TRBV6-3	TRBJ1-2	CASSYEGARGYTF	TGTGCCAGCAGTTACGAGGGGGCCAGAGGCTACACCTTC
.	TRBD1	TRBV2	TRBJ1-5	CASRTGNQPQHF	TGTGCCAGCAGGACAGGGAATCAGCCCCAGCATTTT
.	.	TRBV9	TRBJ1-6	CASSGWTGSSYNSPLHF	TGTGCCAGCAGCGGATGGACGGGGAGCTCCTATAATTCACCCCTCCACTTT
.	.	TRBV10-3	TRBJ2-7	CAITKGEGPYEQYF	TGTGCCATCACTAAGGGGGAGGGCCCCTACGAGCAGTACTTC
.	TRBD1	TRBV5-5	TRBJ1-3	CASRRTGGSGNTIYF	TGTGCCAGCAGAAGGACAGGGGGCTCTGGAAACACCATATATTTT
.	TRBD1	TRBV18	TRBJ1-1	CASSPSGTVNTEAFF	TGTGCCAGCTCACCATCCGGGACAGTGAACACTGAAGCTTTCTTT
.	.	TRBV29-1	TRBJ2-2	CSVGPGTNTGELFF	TGCAGCGTGGGACCAGGGACGAACACCGGGGAGCTGTTTTTT
.	TRBD1	TRBV14	TRBJ1-2	CASSQHRDSYGYTF	TGTGCCAGCAGCCAGCACCGGGACAGCTATGGCTACACCTTC
.	.	TRBV30	TRBJ1-5	CAWRGSSGGNQPQHF	TGTGCCTGGAGAGGGAGCTCCGGGGGCAATCAGCCCCAGCATTTT
.	.	TRBV30	TRBJ2-7	CAWTVPAGPPYEQYF	TGTGCCTGGACCGTACCGGCAGGCCCTCCCTACGAGCAGTACTTC
.	.	TRBV25-1	TRBJ2-5	CASSVPGNQETQYF	TGTGCCAGCAGTGTGCCGGGGAACCAAGAGACCCAGTACTTC
.	.	TRBV7-2	TRBJ1-2	CASSSSRVGNYGYTF	TGTGCCAGCAGCTCCTCCCGGGTTGGCAACTATGGCTACACCTTC
once	TRBD2	TRBV11-2	TRBJ2-5	CASSLEPSGGEETQYF	TGTGCCAGCAGCTTAGAACCGAGCGGGGGGGAGGAGACCCAGTACTTC
.	.	TRBV5-1	TRBJ2-7	CASSRDGYEQYF	TGCGCCAGCAGCAGGGACGGATACGAGCAGTACTTC
.	.	TRBV18	TRBJ1-1	CASSLATEAFF	TGTGCCAGCTCATTAGCCACTGAAGCTTTCTTT
.	.	TRBV12-1	TRBJ2-3	CASSFLKGGREGTDTQYF	TGTGCCAGCAGCTTTTTGAAAGGCGGGAGGGAGGGCACAGATACGCAGTATTTT
.	.	TRBV21-1	TRBJ2-7	CASSPNYRVGEQYF	TGTGCCAGCAGCCCCAATTACAGGGTAGGCGAGCAGTACTTC
.	TRBD1	TRBV27	TRBJ1-4	CASSFQATGGREKLFF	TGTGCCAGCAGTTTCCAGGCGACAGGGGGGAGGGAAAAACTGTTTTTT
.	TRBD1	TRBV29-1	TRBJ1-1	CSVRGTGTEAFF	TGCAGCGTCAGGGGGACGGGGACTGAAGCTTTCTTT
once	.	TRBV27	TRBJ2-1	CASSLKLDNEQFF	TGTGCCAGCAGTTTAAAGCTAGACAATGAGCAGTTCTTC
.	.	TRBV6-1	TRBJ1-2	CASSESTYGYTF	TGTGCCAGCAGTGAGTCTACCTATGGCTACACCTTC
.	TRBD1	TRBV7-9	TRBJ2-1	CASSPKDRGSYNEQFF	TGTGCCAGCAGCCCCAAGGACAGGGGCTCTTACAATGAGCAGTTCTTC
.	.	TRBV5-1	TRBJ2-2	CASSFSGHNTGELFF	TGCGCCAGCAGCTTCTCGGGGCATAACACCGGGGAGCTGTTTTTT
.	.	TRBV6-4	TRBJ1-1	CASSDGVTEAFF	TGTGCCAGCAGTGACGGGGTCACTGAAGCTTTCTTT
.	TRBD2	TRBV16	TRBJ2-2	CASGLENTGELFF	TGTGCCAGCGGACTAGAGAACACCGGGGAGCTGTTTTTT
.	TRBD2	TRBV7-6	TRBJ2-3	CASSLVDSGSISDTQYF	TGTGCCAGCAGCTTAGTCGATAGCGGGAGTATATCAGATACGCAGTATTTT
.	TRBD1	TRBV5-1	TRBJ2-7	CASSFPLARQGSYEQYF	TGCGCCAGCAGCTTCCCCCTCGCCCGACAGGGAAGCTACGAGCAGTACTTC
.	.	TRBV4-1	TRBJ1-4	CASSLGGDNEKLFF	TGCGCCAGCAGCCTCGGGGGCGATAATGAAAAACTGTTTTTT
.	.	TRBV11-2	TRBJ1-1	CASSLVRGRTEAFF	TGTGCCAGCAGCTTAGTCCGGGGAAGGACTGAAGCTTTCTTT
.	.	TRBV5-5	TRBJ2-2	CASSLDLFNTGELFF	TGTGCCAGCAGCTTGGACTTATTTAACACCGGGGAGCTGTTTTTT
.	.	TRBV19	TRBJ1-2	CASSIVLQYGYTF	TGTGCCAGTAGTATAGTCCTTCAGTATGGCTACACCTTC
.	.	TRBV5-1	TRBJ2-2	CASSLELANTGELFF	TGCGCCAGCAGCTTGGAGCTAGCGAACACCGGGGAGCTGTTTTTT
.	.	TRBV6-5	TRBJ2-3	CASSFRGPDTQYF	TGTGCCAGCAGTTTCAGGGGCCCGGATACGCAGTATTTT
.	TRBD1	TRBV2	TRBJ1-3	CASRTATGYGNTIYF	TGTGCCAGCAGGACCGCGACAGGGTACGGAAACACCATATATTTT
.	.	TRBV5-1	TRBJ1-1	CASSPAGARNTEAFF	TGCGCCAGCAGCCCGGCAGGGGCGAGGAACACTGAAGCTTTCTTT
.	.	TRBV11-3	TRBJ2-5	CASSLARQWGQETQYF	TGTGCCAGCAGCTTAGCCCGACAGTGGGGCCAAGAGACCCAGTACTTC
.	.	TRBV2	TRBJ1-5	CASSEVGYSNQPQHF	TGTGCCAGCAGTGAAGTGGGCTATAGCAATCAGCCCCAGCATTTT
.	.	TRBV5-5	TRBJ2-1	CASSLVEWGEFF	TGTGCCAGCAGCTTGGTTGAATGGGGGGAGTTCTTC
.	TRBD2	TRBV20-1	TRBJ2-1	CSALADNEQFF	TGCAGCGCACTAGCGGACAATGAGCAGTTCTTC
.	.	TRBV12-5	TRBJ2-6	CASGSSGANVLTF	TGTGCTAGTGGTTCGAGCGGGGCCAACGTCCTGACTTTC
once	.	TRBV6-4	TRBJ2-7	CASSSRQEYRGDREQYF	TGTGCCAGCAGTTCGCGACAGGAGTACCGAGGGGACCGCGAGCAGTACTTC
.	.	TRBV14	TRBJ1-4	CASSQGSGGWEKLFF	TGTGCCAGCAGCCAAGGGTCGGGCGGTTGGGAAAAACTGTTTTTT
.	.	TRBV11-1	TRBJ2-7	CASSDDSYEQYF	TGTGCCAGCAGCGATGACTCCTACGAGCAGTACTTC
.	.	TRBV18	TRBJ1-1	CASSPSLTPNAFF	TGTGCCAGCTCACCATCACTGACGCCTAACGCTTTCTTT
.	.	TRBV12-1	TRBJ2-1	CAPPGGAHYNEQFF	TGTGCCCCCCCAGGCGGGGCCCACTACAATGAGCAGTTCTTC
.	TRBD2	TRBV7-3	TRBJ2-7	CASSLASGPSYEQYF	TGTGCCAGCAGCTTAGCTAGCGGTCCCTCCTACGAGCAGTACTTC
.	.	TRBV2	TRBJ1-5	CASGLRTGNQPQHF	TGTGCCAGCGGCCTTAGGACGGGCAATCAGCCCCAGCATTTT
.	TRBD2	TRBV10-3	TRBJ2-1	CATGTSGSRGEQFF	TGTGCCACTGGGACTAGCGGGAGTCGTGGTGAGCAGTTCTTC
.	TRBD1	TRBV7-3	TRBJ2-1	CASSPTPATGGEQFF	TGTGCCAGCAGCCCTACCCCGGCCACAGGGGGTGAGCAGTTCTTC
.	.	TRBV10-1	TRBJ1-2	CAGRVFNYGYTF	TGCGCCGGCAGGGTTTTCAACTATGGCTACACCTTC
.	.	TRBV30	TRBJ1-1	CAWSLGGGTPEAFF	TGTGCCTGGTCCCTAGGTGGGGGTACCCCTGAAGCTTTCTTT
once	TRBD2	TRBV24-1	TRBJ2-1	CATSDFQRGLAHNEQFF	TGTGCCACCAGTGATTTTCAAAGAGGACTAGCTCACAATGAGCAGTTCTTC
once	.	TRBV7-9	TRBJ2-5	CASSFPSDTYEETQYF	TGTGCCAGCAGCTTCCCCTCTGACACTTATGAAGAGACCCAGTACTTC
once	.	TRBV7-9	TRBJ1-6	CASSLGDVYNSPLHF	TGTGCCAGCAGCTTAGGGGACGTTTATAATTCACCCCTCCACTTT
once	.	TRBV27	TRBJ2-2	CASSPLGSGTGELFF	TGTGCCAGCAGTCCCTTGGGCAGCGGCACCGGGGAGCTGTTTTTT
few	.	TRBV27	TRBJ1-5	CASSQRQGNQPQHF	TGTGCCAGCAGTCAAAGACAGGGCAATCAGCCCCAGCATTTT